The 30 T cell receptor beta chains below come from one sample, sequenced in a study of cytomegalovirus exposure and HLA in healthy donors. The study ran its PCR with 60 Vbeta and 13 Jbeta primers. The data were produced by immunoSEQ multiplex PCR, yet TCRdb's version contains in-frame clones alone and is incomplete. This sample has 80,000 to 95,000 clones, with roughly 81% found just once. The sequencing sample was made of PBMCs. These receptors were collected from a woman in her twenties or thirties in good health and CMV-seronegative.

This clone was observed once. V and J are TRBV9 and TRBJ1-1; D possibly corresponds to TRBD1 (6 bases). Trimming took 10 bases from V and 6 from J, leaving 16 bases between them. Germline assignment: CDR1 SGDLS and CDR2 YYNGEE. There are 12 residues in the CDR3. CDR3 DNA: TGTGCCTCCGGCGAGGGGGTGGCTGAAGCTTTCTTT. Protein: CASGEGVAEAFF.

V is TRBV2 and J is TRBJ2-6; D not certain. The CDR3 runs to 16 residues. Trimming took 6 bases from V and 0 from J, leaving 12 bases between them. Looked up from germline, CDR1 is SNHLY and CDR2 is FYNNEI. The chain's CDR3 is CASRERFYSGANVLTF. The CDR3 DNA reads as TGTGCCAGCAGGGAGAGGTTTTACTCTGGGGCCAACGTCCTGACTTTC.

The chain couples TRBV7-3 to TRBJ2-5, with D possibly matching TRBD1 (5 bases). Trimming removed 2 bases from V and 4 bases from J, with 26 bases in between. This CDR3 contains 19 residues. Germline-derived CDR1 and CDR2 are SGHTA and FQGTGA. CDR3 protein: CASSLGPGIGRKDGETQYF. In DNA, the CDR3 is TGTGCCAGCAGCTTAGGCCCAGGGATAGGACGGAAAGACGGAGAGACCCAGTACTTC.

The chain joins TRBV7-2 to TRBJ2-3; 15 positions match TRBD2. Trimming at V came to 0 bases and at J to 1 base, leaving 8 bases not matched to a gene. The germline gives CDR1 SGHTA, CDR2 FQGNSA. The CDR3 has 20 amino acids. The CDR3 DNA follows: TGTGCCAGCAGCTTAGCTCGAACGGGACTAGCGGGAGGAGGCACAGATACGCAGTATTTT. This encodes CASSLARTGLAGGGTDTQYF. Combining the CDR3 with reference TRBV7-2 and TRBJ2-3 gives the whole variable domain GAGVSQSPSNKVTEKGKDVELRCDPISGHTALYWYRQSLGQGLEFLIYFQGNSAPDKSGLPSDRFSAERTGGSVSTLTIQRTQQEDSAVYLCASSLARTGLAGGGTDTQYFGPGTRLTVL.

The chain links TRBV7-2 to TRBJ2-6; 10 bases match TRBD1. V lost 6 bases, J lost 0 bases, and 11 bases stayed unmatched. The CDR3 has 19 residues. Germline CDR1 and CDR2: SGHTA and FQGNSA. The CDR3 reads CASRRDRGPTRSGANVLTF. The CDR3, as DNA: TGTGCCAGCAGACGCGACAGGGGGCCTACGCGCTCTGGGGCCAACGTCCTGACTTTC.

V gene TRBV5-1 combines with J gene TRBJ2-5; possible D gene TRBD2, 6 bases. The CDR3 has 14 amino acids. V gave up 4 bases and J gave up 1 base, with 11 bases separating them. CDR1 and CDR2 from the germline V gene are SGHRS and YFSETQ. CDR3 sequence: CASSGGTLQETQYF. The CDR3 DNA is TGCGCCAGCAGCGGGGGGACCCTCCAAGAGACCCAGTACTTC. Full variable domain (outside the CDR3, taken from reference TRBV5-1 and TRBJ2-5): KAGVTQTPRYLIKTRGQQVTLSCSPISGHRSVSWYQQTPGQGLQFLFEYFSETQRNKGNFPGRFSGRQFSNSRSEMNVSTLELGDSALYLCASSGGTLQETQYFGPGTRLLVL.

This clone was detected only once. As DNA, the CDR3 is TGTGCCAGTAGGTGGACAGGGCTCTCATACGAGCAGTACTTC. Protein: CASRWTGLSYEQYF. The rearrangement links TRBV19 to TRBJ2-7, with TRBD1 matching over 8 bases. Germline trimming cut 6 bases from V and 4 bases from J; bases unmatched to any gene: 8. The germline gives CDR1 LNHDA, CDR2 SQIVND (reference sequence). CDR3 length equals 14 residues. The full variable domain, its missing parts supplied by reference TRBV19 and TRBJ2-7, is DGGITQSPKYLFRKEGQNVTLSCEQNLNHDAMYWYRQDPGQGLRLIYYSQIVNDFQKGDIAEGYSVSREKKESFPLTVTSAQKNPTAFYLCASRWTGLSYEQYFGPGTRLTVT.

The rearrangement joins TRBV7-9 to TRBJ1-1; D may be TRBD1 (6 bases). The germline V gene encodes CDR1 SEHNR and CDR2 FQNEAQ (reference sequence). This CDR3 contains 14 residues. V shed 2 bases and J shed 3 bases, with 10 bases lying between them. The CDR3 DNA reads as TGTGCCAGCAGCTTACGGGACACCGACACTGAAGCTTTCTTT. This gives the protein CASSLRDTDTEAFF.

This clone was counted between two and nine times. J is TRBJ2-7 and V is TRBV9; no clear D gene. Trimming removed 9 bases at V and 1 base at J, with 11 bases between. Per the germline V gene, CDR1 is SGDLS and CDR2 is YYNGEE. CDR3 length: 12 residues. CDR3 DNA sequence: TGTGCCACCGTTATCGGGTCCTACGAGCAGTACTTC. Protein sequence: CATVIGSYEQYF.

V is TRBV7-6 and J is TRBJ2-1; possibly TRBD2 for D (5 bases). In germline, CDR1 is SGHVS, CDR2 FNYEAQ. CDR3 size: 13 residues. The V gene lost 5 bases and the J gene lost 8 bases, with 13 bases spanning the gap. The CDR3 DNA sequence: TGTGCCAGCAGCGCGGACTGGCGCGATGAGCAGTTCTTC. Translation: CASSADWRDEQFF.

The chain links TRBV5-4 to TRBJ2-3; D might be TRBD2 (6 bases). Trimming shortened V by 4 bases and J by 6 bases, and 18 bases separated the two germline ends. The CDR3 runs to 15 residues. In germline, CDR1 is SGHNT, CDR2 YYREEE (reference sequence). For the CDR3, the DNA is TGTGCCAGCAGCCTCGTAGCGGTGGGCGGGGATACGCAGTATTTT. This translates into CASSLVAVGGDTQYF.

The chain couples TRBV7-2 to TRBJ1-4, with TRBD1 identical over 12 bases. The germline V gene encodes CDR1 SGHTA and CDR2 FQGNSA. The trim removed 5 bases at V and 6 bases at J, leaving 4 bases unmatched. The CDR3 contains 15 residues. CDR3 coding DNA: TGTGCCAGCAGCCACGGGACAGGGGGCGATGAAAAACTGTTTTTT. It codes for CASSHGTGGDEKLFF.

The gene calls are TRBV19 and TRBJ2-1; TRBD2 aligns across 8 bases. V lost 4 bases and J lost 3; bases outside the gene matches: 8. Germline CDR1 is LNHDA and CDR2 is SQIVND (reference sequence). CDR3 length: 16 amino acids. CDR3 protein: CASSKSASGHYNEQFF. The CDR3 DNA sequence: TGTGCCAGTAGTAAAAGCGCTAGCGGGCACTACAATGAGCAGTTCTTC. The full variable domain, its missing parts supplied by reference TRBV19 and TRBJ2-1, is DGGITQSPKYLFRKEGQNVTLSCEQNLNHDAMYWYRQDPGQGLRLIYYSQIVNDFQKGDIAEGYSVSREKKESFPLTVTSAQKNPTAFYLCASSKSASGHYNEQFFGPGTRLTVL.

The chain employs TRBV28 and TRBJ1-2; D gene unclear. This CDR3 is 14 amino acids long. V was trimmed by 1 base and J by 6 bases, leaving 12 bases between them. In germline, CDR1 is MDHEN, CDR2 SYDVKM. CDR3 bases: TGTGCCAGCAGTTTATCCGGAGGGTGGGATGGCTACACCTTC. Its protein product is CASSLSGGWDGYTF.

The CDR3 bases are TGTGCCATCACCACTCAACTTAGCTCCTACGAGCAGTACTTC. It encodes CAITTQLSSYEQYF. The chain recombines TRBV10-3 with TRBJ2-7; D is undetermined. Germline values: CDR1 ENHRY, CDR2 SYGVKD. This CDR3 region has 14 residues. V lost 7 bases and J lost 0, with 13 bases in between.

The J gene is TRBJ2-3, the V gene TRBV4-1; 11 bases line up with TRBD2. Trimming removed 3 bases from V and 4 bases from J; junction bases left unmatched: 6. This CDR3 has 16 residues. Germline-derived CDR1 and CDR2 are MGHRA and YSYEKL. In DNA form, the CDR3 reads TGCGCCAGCAGCCAGGTAACTAGCGGGAGTGCAGATACGCAGTATTTT. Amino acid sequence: CASSQVTSGSADTQYF.

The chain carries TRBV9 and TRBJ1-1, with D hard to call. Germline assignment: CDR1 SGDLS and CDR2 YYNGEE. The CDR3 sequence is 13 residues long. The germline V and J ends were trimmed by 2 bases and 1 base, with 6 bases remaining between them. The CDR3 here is CASSVQWNTEAFF. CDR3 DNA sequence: TGTGCCAGCAGCGTTCAGTGGAACACTGAAGCTTTCTTT.

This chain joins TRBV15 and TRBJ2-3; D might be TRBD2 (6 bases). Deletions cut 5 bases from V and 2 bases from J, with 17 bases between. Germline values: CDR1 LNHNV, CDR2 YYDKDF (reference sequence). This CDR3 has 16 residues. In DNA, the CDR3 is TGTGCCACCAGCTCCGGAGGCGGGGCCCCCACAGATACGCAGTATTTT. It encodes CATSSGGGAPTDTQYF.

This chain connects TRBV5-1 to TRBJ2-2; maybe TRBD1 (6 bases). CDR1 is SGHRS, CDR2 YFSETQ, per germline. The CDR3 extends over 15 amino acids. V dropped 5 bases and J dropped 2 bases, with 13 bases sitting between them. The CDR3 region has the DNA TGCGCCAGCAGGCTCGGGACACCCAACACCGGGGAGCTGTTTTTT. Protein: CASRLGTPNTGELFF.

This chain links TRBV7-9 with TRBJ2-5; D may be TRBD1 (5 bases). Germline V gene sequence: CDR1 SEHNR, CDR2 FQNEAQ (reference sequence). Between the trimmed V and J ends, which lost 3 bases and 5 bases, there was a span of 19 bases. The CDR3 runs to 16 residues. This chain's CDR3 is CASSFAGPRGHETQYF. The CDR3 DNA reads TGTGCCAGCAGCTTTGCTGGACCAAGGGGCCACGAGACCCAGTACTTC.

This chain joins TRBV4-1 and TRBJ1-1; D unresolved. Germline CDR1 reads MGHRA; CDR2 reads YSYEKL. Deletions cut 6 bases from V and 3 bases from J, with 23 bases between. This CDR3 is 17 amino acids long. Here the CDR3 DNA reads TGCGCCAGCAGTGAGTATCTGAGACACTCTGTCGACACTGAAGCTTTCTTT. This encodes CASSEYLRHSVDTEAFF.

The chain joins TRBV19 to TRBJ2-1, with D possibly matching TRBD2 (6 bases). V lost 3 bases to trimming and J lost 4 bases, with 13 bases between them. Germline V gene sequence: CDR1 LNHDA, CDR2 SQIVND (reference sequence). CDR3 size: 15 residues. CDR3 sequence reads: CASSMGLAIYNEQFF. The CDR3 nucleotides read TGTGCCAGTAGTATGGGCCTAGCGATATACAATGAGCAGTTCTTC.

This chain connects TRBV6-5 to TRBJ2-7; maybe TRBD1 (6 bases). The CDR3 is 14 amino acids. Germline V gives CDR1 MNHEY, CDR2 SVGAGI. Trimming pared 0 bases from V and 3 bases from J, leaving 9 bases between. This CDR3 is CASSYSRGFYEQYF. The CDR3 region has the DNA TGTGCCAGCAGTTACTCAAGGGGGTTCTACGAGCAGTACTTC.

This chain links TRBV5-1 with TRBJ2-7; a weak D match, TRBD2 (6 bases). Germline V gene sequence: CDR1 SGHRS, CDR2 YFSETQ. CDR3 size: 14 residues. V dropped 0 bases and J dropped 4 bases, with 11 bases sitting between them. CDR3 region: CASSLVSGSYEQYF. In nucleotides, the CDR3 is TGCGCCAGCAGCTTGGTCTCCGGGAGTTACGAGCAGTACTTC.

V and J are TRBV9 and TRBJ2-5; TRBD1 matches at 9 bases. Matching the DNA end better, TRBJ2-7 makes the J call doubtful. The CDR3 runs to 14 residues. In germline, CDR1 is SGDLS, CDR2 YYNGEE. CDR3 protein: CASSPRTGDYEQYF. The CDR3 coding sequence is TGTGCCAGCAGCCCAAGGACAGGGGACTACGAGCAGTACTTC.

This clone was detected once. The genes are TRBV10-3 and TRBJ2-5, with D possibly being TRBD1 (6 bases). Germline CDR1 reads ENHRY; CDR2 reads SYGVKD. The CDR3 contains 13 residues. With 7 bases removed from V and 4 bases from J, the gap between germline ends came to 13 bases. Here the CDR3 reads CAIKQGSVETQYF. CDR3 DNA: TGTGCCATCAAACAGGGATCTGTAGAGACCCAGTACTTC.

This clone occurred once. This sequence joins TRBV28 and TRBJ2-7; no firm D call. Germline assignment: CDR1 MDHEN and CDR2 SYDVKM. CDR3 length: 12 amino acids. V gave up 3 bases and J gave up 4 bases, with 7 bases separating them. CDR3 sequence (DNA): TGTGCCAGCAGTTTCTCCCGGTACGAGCAGTACTTC. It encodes CASSFSRYEQYF.

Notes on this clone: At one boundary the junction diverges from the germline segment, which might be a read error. CDR3 in amino acids: CASSQEAGGLYNEQFF. The CDR3 DNA follows: TGTGCCAGCAGCCAAGAAGCTGGCGGGCTATACAATGAGCAGTTCTTC. V is TRBV4-1 and J is TRBJ2-1, with D perhaps TRBD2 (5 bases). The CDR3 sequence is 16 residues long. Germline V CDR1 and CDR2: MGHRA, YSYEKL.

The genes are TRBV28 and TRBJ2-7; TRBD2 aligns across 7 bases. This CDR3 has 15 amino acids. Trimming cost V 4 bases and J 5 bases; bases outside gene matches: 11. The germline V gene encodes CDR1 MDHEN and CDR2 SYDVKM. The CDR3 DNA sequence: TGTGCCAGCAGTTCCGGCGGGAGCCTCGGGAACGAGCAGTACTTC. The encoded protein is CASSSGGSLGNEQYF. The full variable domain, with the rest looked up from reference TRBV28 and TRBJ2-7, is DVKVTQSSRYLVKRTGEKVFLECVQDMDHENMFWYRQDPGLGLRLIYFSYDVKMKEKGDIPEGYSVSREKKERFSLILESASTNQTSMYLCASSSGGSLGNEQYFGPGTRLTVT.

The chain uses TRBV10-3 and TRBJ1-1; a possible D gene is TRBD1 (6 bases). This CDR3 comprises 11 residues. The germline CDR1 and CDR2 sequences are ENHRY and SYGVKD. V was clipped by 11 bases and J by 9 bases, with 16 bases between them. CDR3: CAVGAGHQAFF. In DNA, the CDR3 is TGTGCCGTCGGTGCGGGACACCAAGCTTTCTTT.